Below, 24 T cell receptor beta chains from the same sample are listed, as sequenced in a study of shared clonotypes between healthy human individuals. Profiling relied on immunoSEQ multiplex PCR, and the TCRdb table lists in-frame clones only, not all of them. The repertoire holds approximately 1.5 million clones, with approximately 98.5% as singletons. The material sequenced was naive CD4+ T cells sorted from blood. As for subset: CD45RA+ positively selected. These receptors all stem from a man aged 25-40 years in good health.

This chain joins TRBV19 and TRBJ2-7; TRBD1 might be the D (6 bases). V was shortened by 5 bases and J by 1 base, with 15 bases between the two germline ends. The CDR3 loop spans 15 amino acids. Germline CDR1 LNHDA, CDR2 SQIVND (reference sequence). The CDR3 nucleotides are TGTGCCAGTAGTCCCCGGGACAATCCATCCTACGAGCAGTACTTC. Translating it yields CASSPRDNPSYEQYF.

The chain recombines TRBV6-5 with TRBJ1-3; D not resolved. V dropped 7 bases and J dropped 4 bases, with 8 bases sitting between them. CDR1 and CDR2 (germline): MNHEY, SVGAGI. The length of the CDR3 is 12 residues. The CDR3 DNA reads as TGTGCCAGCAAGACACAGGGAAACACCATATATTTT. Its translation: CASKTQGNTIYF.

The DNA of the CDR3 is TGCGCCAGCAGCTTTGCCTCGACAGGGAACTATGGCTACACCTTC. The encoded protein is CASSFASTGNYGYTF. This chain links TRBV5-1 with TRBJ1-2; 7 bases match TRBD1. Germline V gene data show CDR1 as SGHRS and CDR2 as YFSETQ. The CDR3 is made up of 15 amino acids. With 2 bases clipped from V and 2 bases from J, the junction kept 6 bases outside the gene matches.

The genes are TRBV9 and TRBJ2-6, with TRBD1 matching 9 bases. V dropped 0 bases and J dropped 2; count of bases not matched to a gene: 6. CDR3 length: 18 amino acids. From germline, CDR1 is SGDLS and CDR2 YYNGEE. The CDR3 region is CASSVAVTGGTGANVLTF. CDR3 DNA sequence: TGTGCCAGCAGCGTAGCTGTGACAGGGGGGACTGGGGCCAACGTCCTGACTTTC.

V usage is TRBV6-1 and J usage is TRBJ2-2, with D tentatively TRBD2 (6 bases). The germline gives CDR1 MNHNS, CDR2 SASEGT. Between the trimmed V and J ends, which lost 10 bases and 1 base, there was a span of 13 bases. The CDR3 has 14 amino acids. The CDR3 nucleotides read TGTGCCACTTCCCGGGACTTGAACACCGGGGAGCTGTTTTTT. Amino acids: CATSRDLNTGELFF.

Notes on this clone: Distinct nucleotide sequences in the sample also encode this CDR3. The J gene is TRBJ2-7, the V gene TRBV29-1, with 9 bases aligning to TRBD1. J was trimmed by 2 bases and V by 7 bases; bases with no gene match: 3. CDR3 size: 12 residues. The germline gives CDR1 SQVTM, CDR2 ANQGSEA. For the CDR3, the DNA is TGCAGCGCGAGACAGGGGGCCTACGAGCAGTACTTC. This encodes CSARQGAYEQYF.

The rearrangement links TRBV2 to TRBJ2-5; possibly TRBD2 for D (5 bases). The CDR3 spans 12 residues. CDR1 and CDR2 from the germline V gene are SNHLY and FYNNEI. Trimming removed 6 bases at V and 5 bases at J, with 10 bases between. The CDR3 bases are TGTGCCAGCAGAACGACGGGGGAGACCCAGTACTTC. Translated: CASRTTGETQYF.

The gene calls are TRBV7-8 and TRBJ1-2; weak D call: TRBD1 (5 bases). Looked up from germline, CDR1 is SGHVS and CDR2 is FQNEAQ. V was clipped by 5 bases and J by 2 bases, with 12 bases between them. This CDR3 contains 14 residues. The CDR3 spells CASSKNGDNYGYTF. The CDR3 DNA reads TGTGCCAGCAGCAAAAACGGGGACAACTATGGCTACACCTTC.

There are a few counts of this clone. Other DNA sequences in the sample encode the same CDR3. The chain recombines TRBV5-1 with TRBJ2-7; the D is unclear. V dropped 4 bases and J dropped 2 bases, with 7 bases sitting between them. CDR1 and CDR2 (germline): SGHRS, YFSETQ. CDR3 length: 12 amino acids. The CDR3 DNA sequence: TGCGCCAGCAGCCCTGGGGCCTACGAGCAGTACTTC. It specifies CASSPGAYEQYF. The complete variable domain, with remaining parts taken from reference TRBV5-1 and TRBJ2-7, reads KAGVTQTPRYLIKTRGQQVTLSCSPISGHRSVSWYQQTPGQGLQFLFEYFSETQRNKGNFPGRFSGRQFSNSRSEMNVSTLELGDSALYLCASSPGAYEQYFGPGTRLTVT.

Of note for this clone: The junction departs from germline at one end; a sequencing error may be responsible. This chain links TRBV9 with TRBJ2-7; the D is unclear. Looked up from germline, CDR1 is SGDLS and CDR2 is YYNGEE. The CDR3 totals 11 residues. CDR3 DNA sequence: TGTGCCAGCAGCGCCCCCGGACCCTTCATCTTC. Amino acids: CASSAPGPFIF. Filled out from reference TRBV9 and TRBJ2-7, the complete variable domain reads DSGVTQTPKHLITATGQRVTLRCSPRSGDLSVYWYQQSLDQGLQFLIQYYNGEERAKGNILERFSAQQFPDLHSELNLSSLELGDSALYFCASSAPGPFIFGPGTRLTVT.

With respect to this clone: At the DNA level, this CDR3 is encoded by other sequences in the same sample as well. The chain links TRBV7-2 to TRBJ1-5; D is uncertain. The germline V and J ends were trimmed by 5 bases and 3 bases, with 11 bases remaining between them. The CDR3 covers 14 residues. The germline V gene has CDR1 SGHTA and CDR2 FQGNSA. The DNA of the CDR3 is TGTGCCAGCAGCCCCGGACGGTCCAATCAGCCCCAGCATTTT. Translated, it gives CASSPGRSNQPQHF.

This chain uses TRBV13 with TRBJ2-7; TRBD1 matches at 10 bases. CDR1 is PRHDT and CDR2 is FYEKMQ in the germline V gene (reference sequence). V dropped 5 bases and J dropped 4; count of bases not matched to a gene: 11. The CDR3 runs to 16 residues. CDR3 nucleotides: TGTGCCAGCAGCGCCGTCGGGGACAGGGGATCATACGAGCAGTACTTC. It specifies CASSAVGDRGSYEQYF.

Details on this clone: Other nucleotide sequences from this sample produce the same CDR3. This chain connects TRBV29-1 to TRBJ2-3; D gene uncertain. Per the germline V gene, CDR1 is SQVTM and CDR2 is ANQGSEA. With 6 bases removed from V and 4 bases from J, the gap between germline ends came to 11 bases. The CDR3 covers 12 residues. CDR3 sequence (DNA): TGCAGCGTGGAGACGGGCGCAGATACGCAGTATTTT. Its protein product is CSVETGADTQYF.

CDR3 region: CASSPQIQGLAESSYNEQFF. DNA for the CDR3: TGTGCCAGCTCACCCCAAATACAGGGGCTAGCGGAGAGCTCCTACAATGAGCAGTTCTTC. The chain combines TRBV18 with TRBJ2-1; D is tentatively TRBD1 or TRBD2 (7 bases each). Germline CDR1 KGHSH, CDR2 LQKENI. V lost 3 bases and J 0 bases, leaving 24 bases between the germline ends. The CDR3 has 20 residues.

The genes are TRBV5-4 and TRBJ2-3; 7 bases are shared with TRBD2. Losses at the gene ends were 0 bases for V and 2 bases for J; bases not matched to a gene: 3. The CDR3 runs to 15 residues. Per the germline V gene, CDR1 is SGHNT and CDR2 is YYREEE (reference sequence). CDR3 loop: CASSLALAVTDTQYF. The CDR3 DNA reads TGTGCCAGCAGCTTGGCGCTAGCGGTCACAGATACGCAGTATTTT. Full variable domain (rest looked up from reference TRBV5-4 and TRBJ2-3): ETGVTQSPTHLIKTRGQQVTLRCSSQSGHNTVSWYQQALGQGPQFIFQYYREEENGRGNFPPRFSGLQFPNYSSELNVNALELDDSALYLCASSLALAVTDTQYFGPGTRLTVL.

This sequence joins TRBV6-5 and TRBJ2-3, with D perhaps matching TRBD2 (5 bases). Looked up from germline, CDR1 is MNHEY and CDR2 is SVGAGI. The V end lost 7 bases, the J end lost 4 bases, and 15 bases lay between the germline ends. CDR3 length equals 14 residues. CDR3 loop: CASKVALGPDTQYF. CDR3 DNA: TGTGCCAGCAAAGTGGCACTAGGACCAGATACGCAGTATTTT.

The chain is built from TRBV10-3 and TRBJ2-4, with 13 bases matching TRBD2. There are 15 residues in the CDR3. From germline, CDR1 is ENHRY and CDR2 SYGVKD. V shed 10 bases, J shed 5 bases, and the junction held 8 bases outside the gene matches. The CDR3 sequence: CATRTSGSRENIQYF. CDR3 nucleotide sequence: TGTGCCACCCGGACTAGCGGGAGTCGGGAAAACATTCAGTACTTC.

This chain connects TRBV9 to TRBJ2-1; maybe TRBD2 (6 bases). Trimming cost V 4 bases and J 4 bases, with 12 bases left between them. The CDR3 runs 14 residues. Germline V gene data show CDR1 as SGDLS and CDR2 as YYNGEE. CDR3 sequence reads: CASSQGDFYNEQFF. The CDR3 DNA is TGTGCCAGCAGCCAAGGGGACTTTTACAATGAGCAGTTCTTC.

The J gene is TRBJ2-2, the V gene TRBV6-5; 8 bases align to TRBD1. The ends lost 6 bases at V and 5 bases at J; junction bases unmatched: 5. The germline V gene encodes CDR1 MNHEY and CDR2 SVGAGI. The CDR3 sequence is 14 residues long. The CDR3 DNA follows: TGTGCCAGCAGAGGGACAGGAGTGACCGGGGAGCTGTTTTTT. Translating gives CASRGTGVTGELFF.

The rearrangement joins TRBV5-5 to TRBJ1-4; 7 bases map to TRBD1. The CDR3 length is 18 residues. The V gene's germline CDR1 is SGHKS and CDR2 YYEKEE (reference sequence). V was pared by 0 bases and J by 0 bases, with 8 bases of the junction left unmatched. CDR3 sequence (DNA): TGTGCCAGCAGCTTGGGACAAGACAGGGAACCAACTAATGAAAAACTGTTTTTT. Its translation is CASSLGQDREPTNEKLFF.

The chain employs TRBV11-2 and TRBJ2-7; 10 bases are a match to TRBD2. Germline CDR1 and CDR2: SGHAT and FQNNGV. Trimming cost V 5 bases and J 2 bases; bases outside gene matches: 15. The CDR3 sequence is 18 residues long. The DNA for the CDR3 is TGTGCCAGCAGCCAAGGAGGACCTAGCGGGAGAGGCACCTACGAGCAGTACTTC. As protein: CASSQGGPSGRGTYEQYF.

This chain uses TRBV14 with TRBJ2-1; TRBD1 matches 7 bases. Looked up from germline, CDR1 is SGHDN and CDR2 is FVKESK. The V gene end was trimmed by 4 bases and the J gene end by 4 bases; junction bases not matched to a gene: 7. The CDR3 length is 15 residues. CDR3 nucleotides: TGTGCCAGCAGCCGAGACGGGACAGCATACAATGAGCAGTTCTTC. Protein product: CASSRDGTAYNEQFF.

The V and J genes are TRBV7-9 and TRBJ2-1, with D maybe TRBD1 (6 bases). This CDR3 has 16 residues. The V end lost 5 bases, the J end lost 4 bases, and 18 bases lay between the germline ends. Germline CDR1 reads SEHNR; CDR2 reads FQNEAQ (reference sequence). As DNA, the CDR3 is TGTGCCAGCAGCCAGGGGAACGTAGCAGGGTACAATGAGCAGTTCTTC. Protein sequence: CASSQGNVAGYNEQFF. Variable domain in full (rest from reference TRBV7-9 and TRBJ2-1): DTGVSQNPRHKITKRGQNVTFRCDPISEHNRLYWYRQTLGQGPEFLTYFQNEAQLEKSRLLSDRFSAERPKGSFSTLEIQRTEQGDSAMYLCASSQGNVAGYNEQFFGPGTRLTVL.

The J gene is TRBJ2-7, the V gene TRBV6-1; TRBD1 aligns across 7 bases. V lost 4 bases and J lost 2; bases outside the gene matches: 5. The CDR3 loop spans 14 amino acids. The germline gives CDR1 MNHNS, CDR2 SASEGT. CDR3 DNA: TGTGCCAGCAGTGTCATACAGGGGCCCTACGAGCAGTACTTC. Its translation is CASSVIQGPYEQYF.